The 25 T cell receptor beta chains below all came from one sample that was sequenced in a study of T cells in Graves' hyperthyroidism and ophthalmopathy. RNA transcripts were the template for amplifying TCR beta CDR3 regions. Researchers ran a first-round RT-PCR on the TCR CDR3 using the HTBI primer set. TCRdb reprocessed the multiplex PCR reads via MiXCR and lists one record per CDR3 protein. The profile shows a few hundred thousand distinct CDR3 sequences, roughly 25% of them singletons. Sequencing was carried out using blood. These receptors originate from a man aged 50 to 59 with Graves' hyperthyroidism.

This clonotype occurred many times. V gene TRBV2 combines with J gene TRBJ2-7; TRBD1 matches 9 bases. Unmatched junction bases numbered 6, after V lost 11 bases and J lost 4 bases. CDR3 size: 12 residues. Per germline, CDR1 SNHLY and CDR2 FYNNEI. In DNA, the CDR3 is TGTGCCGGAGGGACAGGGAGGTACGAGCAGTACTTC. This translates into CAGGTGRYEQYF.

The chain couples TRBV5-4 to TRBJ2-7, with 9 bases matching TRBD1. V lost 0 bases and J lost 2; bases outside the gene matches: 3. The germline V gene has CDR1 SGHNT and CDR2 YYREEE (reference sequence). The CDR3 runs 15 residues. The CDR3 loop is CASSLGGQGAYEQYF. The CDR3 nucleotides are TGTGCCAGCAGCTTGGGGGGACAGGGAGCCTACGAGCAGTACTTC.

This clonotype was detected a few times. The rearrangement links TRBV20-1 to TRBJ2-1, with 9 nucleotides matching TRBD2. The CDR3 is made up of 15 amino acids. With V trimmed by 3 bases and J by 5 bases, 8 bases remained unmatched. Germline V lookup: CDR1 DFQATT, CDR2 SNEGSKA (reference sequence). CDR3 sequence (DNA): TGCAGTGCTAGGGGGCTAGCGGGAAACCACAATGAGCAGTTCTTC. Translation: CSARGLAGNHNEQFF.

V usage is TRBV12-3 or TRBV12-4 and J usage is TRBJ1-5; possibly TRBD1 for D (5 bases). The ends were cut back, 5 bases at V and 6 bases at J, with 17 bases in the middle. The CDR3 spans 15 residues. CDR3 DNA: TGTGCCAGCAGTCCATCCCCGGGGGAAGGTCAGCCCCAGCATTTT. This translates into CASSPSPGEGQPQHF.

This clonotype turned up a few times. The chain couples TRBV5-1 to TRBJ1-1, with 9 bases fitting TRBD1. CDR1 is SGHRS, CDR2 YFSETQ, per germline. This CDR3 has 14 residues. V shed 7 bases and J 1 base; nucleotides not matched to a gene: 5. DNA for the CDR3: TGCGCCAGCTCGGGACAGGGACCGAACACTGAAGCTTTCTTT. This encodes CASSGQGPNTEAFF.

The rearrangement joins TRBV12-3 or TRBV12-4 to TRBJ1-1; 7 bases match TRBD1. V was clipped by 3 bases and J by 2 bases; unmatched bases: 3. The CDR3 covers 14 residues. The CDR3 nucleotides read TGTGCCAGCAGTTTCCGGGACAGCAACACTGAAGCTTTCTTT. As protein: CASSFRDSNTEAFF.

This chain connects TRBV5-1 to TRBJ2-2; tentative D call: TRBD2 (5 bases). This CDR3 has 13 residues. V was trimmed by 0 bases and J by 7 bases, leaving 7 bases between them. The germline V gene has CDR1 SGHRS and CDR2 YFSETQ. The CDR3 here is CASSLEGGGELFF. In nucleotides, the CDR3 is TGCGCCAGCAGCTTGGAAGGAGGCGGGGAGCTGTTTTTT.

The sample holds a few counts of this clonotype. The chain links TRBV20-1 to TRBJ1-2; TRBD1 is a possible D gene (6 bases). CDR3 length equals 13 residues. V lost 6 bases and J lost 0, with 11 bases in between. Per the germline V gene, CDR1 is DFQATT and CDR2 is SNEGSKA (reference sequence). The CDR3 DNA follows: TGCAGTGCCTTCGACAGGTCTAACTATGGCTACACCTTC. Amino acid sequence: CSAFDRSNYGYTF.

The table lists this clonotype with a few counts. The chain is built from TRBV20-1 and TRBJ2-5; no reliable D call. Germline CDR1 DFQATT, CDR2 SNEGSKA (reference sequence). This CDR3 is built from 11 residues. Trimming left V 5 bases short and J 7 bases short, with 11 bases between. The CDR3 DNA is TGCAGTGCTCGAGGAGCAACGACCCAGTACTTC. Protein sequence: CSARGATTQYF.

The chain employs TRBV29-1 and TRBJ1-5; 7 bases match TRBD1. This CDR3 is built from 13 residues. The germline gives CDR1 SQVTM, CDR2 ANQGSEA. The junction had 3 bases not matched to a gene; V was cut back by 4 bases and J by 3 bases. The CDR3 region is CSVAGTVNQPQHF. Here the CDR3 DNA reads TGCAGCGTTGCCGGGACAGTCAATCAGCCCCAGCATTTT. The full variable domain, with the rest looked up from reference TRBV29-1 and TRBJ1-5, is SAVISQKPSRDICQRGTSLTIQCQVDSQVTMMFWYRQQPGQSLTLIATANQGSEATYESGFVIDKFPISRPNLTFSTLTVSNMSPEDSSIYLCSVAGTVNQPQHFGDGTRLSIL.

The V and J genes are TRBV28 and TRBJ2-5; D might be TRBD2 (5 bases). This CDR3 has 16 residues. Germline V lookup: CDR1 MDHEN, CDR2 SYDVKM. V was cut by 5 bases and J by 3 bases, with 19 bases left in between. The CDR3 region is CASSPLAVMGEETQYF. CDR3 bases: TGTGCCAGCAGTCCCCTAGCAGTGATGGGAGAAGAGACCCAGTACTTC.

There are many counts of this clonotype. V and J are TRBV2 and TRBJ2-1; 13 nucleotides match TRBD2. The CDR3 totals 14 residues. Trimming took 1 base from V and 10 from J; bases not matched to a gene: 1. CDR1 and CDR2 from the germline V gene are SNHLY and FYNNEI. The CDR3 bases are TGTGCCAGCAGTGAAGGACTAGCGGGAGGAGAGCAGTTCTTC. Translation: CASSEGLAGGEQFF.

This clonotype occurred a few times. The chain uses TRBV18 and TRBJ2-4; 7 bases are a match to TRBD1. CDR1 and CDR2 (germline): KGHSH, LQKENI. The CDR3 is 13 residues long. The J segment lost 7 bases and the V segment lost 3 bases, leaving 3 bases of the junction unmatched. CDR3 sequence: CASSPQGVNIQYF. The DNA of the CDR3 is TGTGCCAGCTCACCCCAGGGGGTCAACATTCAGTACTTC.

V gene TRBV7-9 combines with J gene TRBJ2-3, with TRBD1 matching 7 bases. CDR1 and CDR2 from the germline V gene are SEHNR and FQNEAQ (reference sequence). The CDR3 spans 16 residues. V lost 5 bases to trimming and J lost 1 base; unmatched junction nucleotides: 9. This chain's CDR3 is CASSPTTGWGTDTQYF. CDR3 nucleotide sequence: TGTGCCAGCAGCCCAACGACAGGGTGGGGCACAGATACGCAGTATTTT.

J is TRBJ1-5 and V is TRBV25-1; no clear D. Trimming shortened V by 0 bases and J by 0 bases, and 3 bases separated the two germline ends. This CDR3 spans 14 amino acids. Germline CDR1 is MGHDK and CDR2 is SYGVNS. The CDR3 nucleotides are TGTGCCAGCAGTGAATATCGTAGCAATCAGCCCCAGCATTTT. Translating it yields CASSEYRSNQPQHF.

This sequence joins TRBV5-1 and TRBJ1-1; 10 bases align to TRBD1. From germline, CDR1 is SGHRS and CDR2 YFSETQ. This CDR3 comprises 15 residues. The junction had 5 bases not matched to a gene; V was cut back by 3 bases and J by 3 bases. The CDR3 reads CASSYRQGADTEAFF. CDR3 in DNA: TGCGCCAGCAGCTACCGACAGGGGGCAGACACTGAAGCTTTCTTT.

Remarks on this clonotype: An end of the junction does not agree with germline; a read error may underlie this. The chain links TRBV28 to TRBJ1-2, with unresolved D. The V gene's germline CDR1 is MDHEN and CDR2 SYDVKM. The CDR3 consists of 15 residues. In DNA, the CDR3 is TGTGTCAGCAGTTTCCCTCCTCCAGCTAACTATGGCTACACCTTC. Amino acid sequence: CVSSFPPPANYGYTF.

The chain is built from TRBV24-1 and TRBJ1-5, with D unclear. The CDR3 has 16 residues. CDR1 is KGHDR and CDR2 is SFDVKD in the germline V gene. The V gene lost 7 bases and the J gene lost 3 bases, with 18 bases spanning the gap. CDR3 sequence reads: CATSASDGILNQPQHF. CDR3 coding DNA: TGTGCCACCAGCGCCTCGGACGGGATCCTCAATCAGCCCCAGCATTTT.

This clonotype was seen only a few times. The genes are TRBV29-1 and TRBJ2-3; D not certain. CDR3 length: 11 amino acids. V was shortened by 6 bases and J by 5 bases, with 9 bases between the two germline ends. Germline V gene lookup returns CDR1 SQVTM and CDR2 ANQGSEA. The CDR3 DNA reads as TGCAGCGTAGAGTCTTTAGATACGCAGTATTTT. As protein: CSVESLDTQYF.

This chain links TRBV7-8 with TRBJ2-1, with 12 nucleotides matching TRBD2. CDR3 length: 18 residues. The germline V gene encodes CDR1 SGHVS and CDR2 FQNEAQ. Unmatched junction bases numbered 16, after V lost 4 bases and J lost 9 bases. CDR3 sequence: CASSSRQMTSGRVGEQFF. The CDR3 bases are TGTGCCAGCAGCTCCCGACAGATGACTAGCGGGAGAGTCGGTGAGCAGTTCTTC. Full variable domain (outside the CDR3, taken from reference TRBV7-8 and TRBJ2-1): GAGVSQSPRYKVAKRGQDVALRCDPISGHVSLFWYQQALGQGPEFLTYFQNEAQLDKSGLPSDRFFAERPEGSVSTLKIQRTQQEDSAVYLCASSSRQMTSGRVGEQFFGPGTRLTVL.

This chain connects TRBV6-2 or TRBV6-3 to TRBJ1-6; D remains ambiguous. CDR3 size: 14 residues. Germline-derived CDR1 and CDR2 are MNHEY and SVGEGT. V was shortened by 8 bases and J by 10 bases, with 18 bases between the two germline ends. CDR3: CASGTPGNQSPLHF. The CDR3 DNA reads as TGTGCCAGCGGCACCCCGGGGAACCAATCACCCCTCCACTTT.

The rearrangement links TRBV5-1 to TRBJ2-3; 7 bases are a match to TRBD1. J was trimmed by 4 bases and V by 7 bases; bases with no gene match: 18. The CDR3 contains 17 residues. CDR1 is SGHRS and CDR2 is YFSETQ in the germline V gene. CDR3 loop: CASRLRGPGIWPDTQYF. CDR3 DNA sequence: TGCGCCAGCCGACTTAGGGGGCCGGGGATCTGGCCAGATACGCAGTATTTT.

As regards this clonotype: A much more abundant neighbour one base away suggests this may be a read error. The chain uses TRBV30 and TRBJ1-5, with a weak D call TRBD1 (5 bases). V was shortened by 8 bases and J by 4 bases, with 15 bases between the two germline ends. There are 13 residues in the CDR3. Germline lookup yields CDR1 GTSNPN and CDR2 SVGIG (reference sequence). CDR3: CARTLGLNQPQHF. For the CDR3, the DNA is TGTGCCCGGACATTGGGCCTTAATCAGCCCCAGCATTTT.

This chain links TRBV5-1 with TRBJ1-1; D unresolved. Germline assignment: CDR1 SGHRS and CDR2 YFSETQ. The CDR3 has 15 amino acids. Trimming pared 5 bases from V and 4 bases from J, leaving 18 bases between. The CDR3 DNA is TGCGCCAGCAGTCGGACGACCGGGGTGGGCACTGAAGCTTTCTTT. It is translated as CASSRTTGVGTEAFF.

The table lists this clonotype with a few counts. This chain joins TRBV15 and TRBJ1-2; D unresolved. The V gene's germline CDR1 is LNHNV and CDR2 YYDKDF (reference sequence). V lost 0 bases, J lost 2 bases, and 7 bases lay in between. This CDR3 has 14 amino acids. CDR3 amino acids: CATSREYENYGYTF. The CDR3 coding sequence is TGTGCCACCAGCAGAGAGTACGAGAACTATGGCTACACCTTC. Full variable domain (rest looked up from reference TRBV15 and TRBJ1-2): DAMVIQNPRYQVTQFGKPVTLSCSQTLNHNVMYWYQQKSSQAPKLLFHYYDKDFNNEADTPDNFQSRRPNTSFCFLDIRSPGLGDTAMYLCATSREYENYGYTFGSGTRLTVV.